This T cell receptor beta chain was retrieved from a study of blood T cells in healthy people across ages. A J-beta primer mix and a sample-barcoded 5' primer were used in a second PCR of roughly 7 to 12 cycles. In TCRdb, the 5' RACE reads were re-called with MiXCR into one record per CDR3 protein. The sample has under 950,000 distinct CDR3 sequences, approximately 22% seen once; the top ten hold about 22%. CDR1 and CDR2 from the germline V gene are SGHDN and FVKESK. V was shortened by 0 bases and J by 7 bases, with 13 bases between the two germline ends. This CDR3 has 15 residues. The receptor was derived from a man between 65 and 85 years old in good health. Sequences were obtained from blood. The chain uses TRBV14 and TRBJ2-1, with D possibly called TRBD1 or TRBD2 (5 bases each). In DNA, the CDR3 is TGTGCCAGCAGCCAAGATGGGCTAGCAGGGAATGAGCAGTTCTTC. Its protein is CASSQDGLAGNEQFF.